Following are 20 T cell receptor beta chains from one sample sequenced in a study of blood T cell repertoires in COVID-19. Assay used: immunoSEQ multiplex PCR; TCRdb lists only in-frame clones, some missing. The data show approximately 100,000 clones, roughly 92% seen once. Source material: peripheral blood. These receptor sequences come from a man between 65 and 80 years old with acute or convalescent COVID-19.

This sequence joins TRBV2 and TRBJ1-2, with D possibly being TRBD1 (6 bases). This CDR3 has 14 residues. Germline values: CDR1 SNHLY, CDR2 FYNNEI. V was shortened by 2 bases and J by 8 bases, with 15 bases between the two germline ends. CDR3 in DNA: TGTGCCAGCAGTGAACACCGGGATAGGGGGGGCTACACCTTC. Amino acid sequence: CASSEHRDRGGYTF.

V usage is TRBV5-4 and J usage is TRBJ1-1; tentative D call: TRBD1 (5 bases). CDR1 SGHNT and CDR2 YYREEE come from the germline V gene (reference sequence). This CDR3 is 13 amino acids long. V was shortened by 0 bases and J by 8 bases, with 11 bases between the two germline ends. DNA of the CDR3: TGTGCCAGCAGCTTGGGTGTCAGGGAAGAAGCTTTCTTT. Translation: CASSLGVREEAFF.

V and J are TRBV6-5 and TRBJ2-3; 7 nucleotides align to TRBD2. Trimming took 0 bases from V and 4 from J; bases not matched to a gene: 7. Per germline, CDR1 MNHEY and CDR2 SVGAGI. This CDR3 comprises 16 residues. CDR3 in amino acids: CASSYSRRGGADTQYF. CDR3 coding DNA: TGTGCCAGCAGTTACTCGAGGCGGGGAGGGGCAGATACGCAGTATTTT.

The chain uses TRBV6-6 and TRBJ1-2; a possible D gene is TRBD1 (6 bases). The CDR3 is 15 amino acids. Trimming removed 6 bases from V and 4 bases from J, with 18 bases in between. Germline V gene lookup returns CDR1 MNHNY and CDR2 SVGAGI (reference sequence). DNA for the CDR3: TGTGCCAGCAGCATAGGGGGTGACACGATCTATGGCTACACCTTC. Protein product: CASSIGGDTIYGYTF.

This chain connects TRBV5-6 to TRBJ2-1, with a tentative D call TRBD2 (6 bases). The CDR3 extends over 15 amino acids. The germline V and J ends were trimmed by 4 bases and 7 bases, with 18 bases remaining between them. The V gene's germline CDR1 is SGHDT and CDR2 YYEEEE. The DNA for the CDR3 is TGTGCCAGCAGCCCTCCACCGGGACTTCGAAATGAGCAGTTCTTC. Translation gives CASSPPPGLRNEQFF.

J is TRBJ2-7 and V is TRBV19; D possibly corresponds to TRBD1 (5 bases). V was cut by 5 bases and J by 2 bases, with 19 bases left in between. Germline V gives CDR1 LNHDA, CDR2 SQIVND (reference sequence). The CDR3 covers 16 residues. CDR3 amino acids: CASSWVLGVRTYEQYF. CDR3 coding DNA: TGTGCCAGTAGTTGGGTCTTAGGGGTTCGGACCTACGAGCAGTACTTC.

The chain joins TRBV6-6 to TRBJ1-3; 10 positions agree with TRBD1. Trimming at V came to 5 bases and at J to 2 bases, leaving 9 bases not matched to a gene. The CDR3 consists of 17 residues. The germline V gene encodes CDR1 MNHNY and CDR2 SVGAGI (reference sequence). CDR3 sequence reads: CASSQAAGQGAGNTIYF. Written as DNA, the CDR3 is TGTGCCAGCAGTCAGGCCGCCGGACAGGGGGCTGGAAACACCATATATTTT.

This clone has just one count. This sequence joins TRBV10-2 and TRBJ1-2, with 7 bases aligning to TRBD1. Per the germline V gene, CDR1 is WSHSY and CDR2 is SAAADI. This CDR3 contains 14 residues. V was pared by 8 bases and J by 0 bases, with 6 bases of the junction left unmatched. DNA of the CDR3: TGCGCCAGCGCCCGACAGGGCACTAACTATGGCTACACCTTC. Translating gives CASARQGTNYGYTF.

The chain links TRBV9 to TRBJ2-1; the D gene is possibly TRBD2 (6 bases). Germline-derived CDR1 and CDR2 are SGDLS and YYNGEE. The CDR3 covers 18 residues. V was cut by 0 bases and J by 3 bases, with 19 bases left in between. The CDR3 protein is CASSVEGEGGGNYNEQFF. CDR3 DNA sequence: TGTGCCAGCAGCGTAGAGGGTGAGGGAGGAGGGAACTACAATGAGCAGTTCTTC.

The CDR3 region has the DNA TGTGCCAGCAAGGGACATAACACCGGGGAGCTGTTTTTT. It codes for CASKGHNTGELFF. The V call is TRBV2, the J call TRBJ2-2, with D possibly matching TRBD1 (6 bases). CDR1 and CDR2 from the germline V gene are SNHLY and FYNNEI. Between the trimmed V and J ends, which lost 7 bases and 2 bases, there was a span of 8 bases. This CDR3 spans 13 amino acids.

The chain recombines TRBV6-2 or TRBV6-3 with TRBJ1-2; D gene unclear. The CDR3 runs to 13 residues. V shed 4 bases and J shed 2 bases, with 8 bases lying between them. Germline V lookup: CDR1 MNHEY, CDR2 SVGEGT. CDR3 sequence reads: CASSSERNYGYTF. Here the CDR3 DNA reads TGTGCCAGCAGTTCAGAGAGGAACTATGGCTACACCTTC.

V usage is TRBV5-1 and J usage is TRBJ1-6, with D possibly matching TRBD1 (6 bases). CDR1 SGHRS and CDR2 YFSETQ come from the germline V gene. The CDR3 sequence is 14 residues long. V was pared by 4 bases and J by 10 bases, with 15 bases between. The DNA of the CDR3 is TGCGCCAGCAGCGAGCCGGGACAATACTCACCCCTCCACTTT. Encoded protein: CASSEPGQYSPLHF.

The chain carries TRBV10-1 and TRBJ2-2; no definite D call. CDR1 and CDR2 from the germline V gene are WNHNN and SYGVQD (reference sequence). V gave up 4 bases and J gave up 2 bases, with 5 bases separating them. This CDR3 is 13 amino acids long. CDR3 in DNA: TGCGCCAGCAGTGTAATCAACACCGGGGAGCTGTTTTTT. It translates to CASSVINTGELFF.

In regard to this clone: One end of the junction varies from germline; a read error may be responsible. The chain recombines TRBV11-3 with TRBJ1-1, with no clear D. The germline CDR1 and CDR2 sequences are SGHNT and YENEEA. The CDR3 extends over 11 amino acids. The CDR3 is CASSLDGEAFF. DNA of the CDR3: TGTGCCAGCAGCCTAGACGGTGAAGCTTTCTTT.

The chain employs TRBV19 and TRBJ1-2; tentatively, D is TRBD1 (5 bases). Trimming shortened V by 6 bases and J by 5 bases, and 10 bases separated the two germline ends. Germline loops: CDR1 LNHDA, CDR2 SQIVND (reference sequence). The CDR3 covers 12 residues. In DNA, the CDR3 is TGTGCCAGTAGCGACAGTATGTATGGCTACACCTTC. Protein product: CASSDSMYGYTF. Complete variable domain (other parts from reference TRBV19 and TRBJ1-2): DGGITQSPKYLFRKEGQNVTLSCEQNLNHDAMYWYRQDPGQGLRLIYYSQIVNDFQKGDIAEGYSVSREKKESFPLTVTSAQKNPTAFYLCASSDSMYGYTFGSGTRLTVV.

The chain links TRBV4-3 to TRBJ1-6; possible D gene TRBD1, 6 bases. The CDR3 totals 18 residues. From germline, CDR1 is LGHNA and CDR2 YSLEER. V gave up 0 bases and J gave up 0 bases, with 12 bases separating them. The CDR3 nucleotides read TGCGCCAGCAGCCAAGAGGGGGCATCGAGCTCCTATAATTCACCCCTCCACTTT. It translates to CASSQEGASSSYNSPLHF.

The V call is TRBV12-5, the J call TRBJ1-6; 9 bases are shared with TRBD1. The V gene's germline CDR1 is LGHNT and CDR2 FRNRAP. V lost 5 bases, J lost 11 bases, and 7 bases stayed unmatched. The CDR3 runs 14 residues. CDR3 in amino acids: CASGPGQGWTPLHF. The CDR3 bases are TGTGCTAGTGGTCCGGGACAGGGATGGACACCCCTCCACTTT.

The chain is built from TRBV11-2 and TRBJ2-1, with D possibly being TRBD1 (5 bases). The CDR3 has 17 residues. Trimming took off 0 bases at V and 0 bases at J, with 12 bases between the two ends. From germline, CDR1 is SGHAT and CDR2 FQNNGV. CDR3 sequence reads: CASSLDPRGYSYNEQFF. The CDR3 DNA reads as TGTGCCAGCAGCTTAGATCCTAGGGGCTACTCCTACAATGAGCAGTTCTTC.

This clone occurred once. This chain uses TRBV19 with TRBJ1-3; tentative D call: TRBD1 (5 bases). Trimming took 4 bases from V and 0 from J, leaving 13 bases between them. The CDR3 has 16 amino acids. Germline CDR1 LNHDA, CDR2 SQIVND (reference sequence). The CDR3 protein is CASSTRQTSSGNTIYF. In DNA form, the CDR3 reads TGTGCCAGTAGTACCCGACAGACGAGCTCTGGAAACACCATATATTTT.

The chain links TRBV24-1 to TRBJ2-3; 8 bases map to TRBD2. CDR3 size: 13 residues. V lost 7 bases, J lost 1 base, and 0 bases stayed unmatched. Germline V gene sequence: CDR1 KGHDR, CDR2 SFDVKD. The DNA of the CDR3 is TGTGCCACCAGGACTAGCGGCACAGATACGCAGTATTTT. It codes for CATRTSGTDTQYF.